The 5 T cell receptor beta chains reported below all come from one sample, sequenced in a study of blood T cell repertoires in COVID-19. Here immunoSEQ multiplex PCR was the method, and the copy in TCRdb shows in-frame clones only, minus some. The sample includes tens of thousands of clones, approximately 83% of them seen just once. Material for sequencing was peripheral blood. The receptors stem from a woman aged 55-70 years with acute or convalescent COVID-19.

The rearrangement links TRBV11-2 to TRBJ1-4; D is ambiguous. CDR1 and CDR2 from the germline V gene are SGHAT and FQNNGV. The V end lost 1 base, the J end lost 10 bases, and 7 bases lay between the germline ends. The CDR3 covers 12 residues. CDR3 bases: TGTGCCAGCAGCTTAGGGCCTGGAAAACTGTTTTTT. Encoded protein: CASSLGPGKLFF.

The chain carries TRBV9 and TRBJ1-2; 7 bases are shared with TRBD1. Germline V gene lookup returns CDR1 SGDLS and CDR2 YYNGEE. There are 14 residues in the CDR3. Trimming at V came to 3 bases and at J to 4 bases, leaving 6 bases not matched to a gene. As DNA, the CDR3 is TGTGCCAGCAGCGACGGACAGGTCTCCTATGGCTACACCTTC. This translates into CASSDGQVSYGYTF.

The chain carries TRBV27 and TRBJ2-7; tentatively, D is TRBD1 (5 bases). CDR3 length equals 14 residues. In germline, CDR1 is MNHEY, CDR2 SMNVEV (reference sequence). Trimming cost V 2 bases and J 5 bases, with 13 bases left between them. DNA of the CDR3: TGTGCCAGCAGTTTAAATAAAAGGGGAAACGAGCAGTACTTC. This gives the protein CASSLNKRGNEQYF.

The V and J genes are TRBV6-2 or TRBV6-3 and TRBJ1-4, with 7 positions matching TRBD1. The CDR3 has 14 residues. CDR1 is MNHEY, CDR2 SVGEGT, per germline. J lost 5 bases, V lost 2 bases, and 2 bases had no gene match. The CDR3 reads CASSYRGQNEKLFF. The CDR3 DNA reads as TGTGCCAGCAGTTACAGGGGGCAAAATGAAAAACTGTTTTTT.

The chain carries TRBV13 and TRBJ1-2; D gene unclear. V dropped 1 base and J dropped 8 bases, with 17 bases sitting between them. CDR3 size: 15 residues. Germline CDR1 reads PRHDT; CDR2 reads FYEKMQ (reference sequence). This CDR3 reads CASSLETTKSRGYTF. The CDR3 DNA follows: TGTGCCAGCAGCTTAGAAACCACGAAGTCGAGGGGCTACACCTTC. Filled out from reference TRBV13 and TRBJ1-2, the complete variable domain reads AAGVIQSPRHLIKEKRETATLKCYPIPRHDTVYWYQQGPGQDPQFLISFYEKMQSDKGSIPDRFSAQQFSDYHSELNMSSLELGDSALYFCASSLETTKSRGYTFGSGTRLTVV.